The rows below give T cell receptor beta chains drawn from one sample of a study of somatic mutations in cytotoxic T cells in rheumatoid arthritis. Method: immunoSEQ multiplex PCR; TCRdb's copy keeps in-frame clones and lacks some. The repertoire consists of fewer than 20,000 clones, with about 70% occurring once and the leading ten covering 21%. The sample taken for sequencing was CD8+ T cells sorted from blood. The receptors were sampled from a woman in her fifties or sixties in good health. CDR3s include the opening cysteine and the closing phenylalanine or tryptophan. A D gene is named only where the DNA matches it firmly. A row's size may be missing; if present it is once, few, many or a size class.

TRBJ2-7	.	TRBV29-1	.	TGCAGCGTTGAAGATGAGTCGGGGGGCGAATACGAGCAGTACTTC	CSVEDESGGEYEQYF
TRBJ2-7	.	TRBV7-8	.	TGTGCCAGCAGCTTAGGTGCAGGGAGCTCCTACGAGCAGTACTTC	CASSLGAGSSYEQYF
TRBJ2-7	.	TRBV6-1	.	TGTGCCAGCAGTTATTCAGGGAATCCCTACGAGCAGTACTTC	CASSYSGNPYEQYF
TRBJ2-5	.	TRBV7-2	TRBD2	TGTGCCAGCAATAGCGGGGGTGAGACCCAGTACTTC	CASNSGGETQYF
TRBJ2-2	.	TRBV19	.	TGTGCCAGTAGAAGGGGCGGGGAGCTGTTTTTT	CASRRGGELFF
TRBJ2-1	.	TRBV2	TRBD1	TGTGCCAGCAGTGAAACAGGGGGCTCCTACAATGAGCAGTTCTTC	CASSETGGSYNEQFF
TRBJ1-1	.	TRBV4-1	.	TGCGCCAGCAGCCAGCATCTAGGGAACACTGAAGCTTTCTTT	CASSQHLGNTEAFF
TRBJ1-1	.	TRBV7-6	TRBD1	TGTGCCAGCAGCCCAGGGGGGCGGGGAAGGAGTACTGAAGCTTTCTTT	CASSPGGRGRSTEAFF
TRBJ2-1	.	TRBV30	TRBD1	TGTGCCTGGGAAGCCGGGACAGCCTACAATGAGCAGTTCTTC	CAWEAGTAYNEQFF
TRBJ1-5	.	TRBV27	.	TGTGCCAGCAGTTTAGGGGGAGGCAATCAGCCCCAGCATTTT	CASSLGGGNQPQHF
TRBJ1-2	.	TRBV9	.	TGTGCCAGCAGCGGAGTGAGGGACCGCAGGGACTATGGCTACACCTTC	CASSGVRDRRDYGYTF
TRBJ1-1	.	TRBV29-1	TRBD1	TGCAGCGTTGAAGGCCCGAGGGACAGCCAGAACACTGAAGCTTTCTTT	CSVEGPRDSQNTEAFF
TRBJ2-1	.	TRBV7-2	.	TGTGCCAGCAGCCCAGGTCCTTACCGCAGGAATGAGCAGTTCTTC	CASSPGPYRRNEQFF
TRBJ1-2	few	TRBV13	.	TGTGCCAGCAGCCCCGGGGGGCTGGGCTATGGCTACACCTTC	CASSPGGLGYGYTF
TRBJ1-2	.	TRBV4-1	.	TGCGCCAGCAGCCAAGATGGGGCAGGAGGGGGCTATGGCTACACCTTC	CASSQDGAGGGYGYTF
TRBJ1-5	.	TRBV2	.	TGTGCCAGCAGGGACACAGAACGCAATCAGCCCCAGCATTTT	CASRDTERNQPQHF
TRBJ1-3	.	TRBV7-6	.	TGTGCCAGCAGCGAAATCCCCGGGGGGGGGTTAACGACCCAACAATCTGGAAACACCATATATTTT	CASSEIPGGGLTTQQSGNTIYF
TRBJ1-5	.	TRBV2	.	TGTGCCAGCAGCCCTTGGGGGAGCAATCAGCCCCAGCATTTT	CASSPWGSNQPQHF
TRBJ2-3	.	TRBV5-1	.	TGCGCCAGCAGCGTCCACCGGGACCACTCAGATACGCAGTATTTT	CASSVHRDHSDTQYF
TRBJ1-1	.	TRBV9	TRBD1	TGTGCCAGCAGCGCGAGGGACAGGGTGACTGAAGCTTTCTTT	CASSARDRVTEAFF
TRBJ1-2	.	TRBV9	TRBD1	TGTGCCAGCAGCGTCCCCCTCACAGGGGACGGGGGCTACACCTTC	CASSVPLTGDGGYTF
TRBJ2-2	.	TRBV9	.	TGTGCCAGCAGCGTGGACCCAACCGGGGAGCTGTTTTTT	CASSVDPTGELFF
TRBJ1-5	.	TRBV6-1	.	TGTGCCAGCAAGTATAGCAATCAGCCCCAGCATTTT	CASKYSNQPQHF
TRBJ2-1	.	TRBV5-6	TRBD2	TGTGCCAGCTCCCTGGGGGGGACCGCCTACAATGAGCAGTTCTTC	CASSLGGTAYNEQFF
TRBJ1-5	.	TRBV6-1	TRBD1	TGTGCCAGCAGTGAACCCGAGGGACAGCCCGAGGATCAGCCCCAGCATTTT	CASSEPEGQPEDQPQHF
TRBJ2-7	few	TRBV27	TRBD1	TGTGCGATCAGGGGGGACAGGGGCTCCGAGCAGTACTTC	CAIRGDRGSEQYF
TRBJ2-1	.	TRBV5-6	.	TGTGCCAGCAGCTTGACCCGGGACCACCATCTATACAATGAGCAGTTCTTC	CASSLTRDHHLYNEQFF
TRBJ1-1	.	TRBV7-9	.	TGTGCCAGCAGCTTATCAGGGGCGAACACTGAAGCTTTCTTT	CASSLSGANTEAFF
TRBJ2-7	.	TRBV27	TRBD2	TGTGCCAGCAGCCTGACTAGCGGCTACGAGCAGTACTTC	CASSLTSGYEQYF
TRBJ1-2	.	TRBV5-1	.	TGCGCCAGCAGGCGTCCGGACGGGAGAGACTATGGCTACACCTTC	CASRRPDGRDYGYTF
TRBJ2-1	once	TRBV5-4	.	TGTGCCAGCAGCTTCCCCGCCGGGGAAAACAATGAGCAGTTCTTC	CASSFPAGENNEQFF
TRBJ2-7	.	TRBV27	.	TGTGCCAGCAGTGCGGGGTCGTCCCCTTCCTATGAGCAGTACTTC	CASSAGSSPSYEQYF
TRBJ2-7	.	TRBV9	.	TGTGCCAGCAGCGTAGCTCGGGCGGACCTCTCCTACGAGCAGTACTTC	CASSVARADLSYEQYF
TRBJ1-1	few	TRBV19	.	TGTGCCAGTACATACAAAGCAAACACTGAAGCTTTCTTT	CASTYKANTEAFF
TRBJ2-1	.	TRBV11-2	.	TGTGCCAGCAGCTTAGCCGGCATTTCGGATGAGCAGTTCTTC	CASSLAGISDEQFF
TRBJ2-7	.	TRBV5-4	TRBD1	TGTGCCAGCAGCCCGACAGGGGGAGAACAGTACTTC	CASSPTGGEQYF
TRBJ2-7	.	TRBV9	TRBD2	TGTGCCAGCAGCGTAGGTCTAGCGGCCTACGAGCAGTACTTC	CASSVGLAAYEQYF
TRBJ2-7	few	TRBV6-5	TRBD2	TGTGCCAGCAGTTACGGGACTAGCGGGGGCTACGAGCAGTACTTC	CASSYGTSGGYEQYF
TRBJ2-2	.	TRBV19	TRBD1	TGTGCCAGTAGTGCCCGCAACAGGGGGCCGGGGAGCGGGGAGCTGTTTTTT	CASSARNRGPGSGELFF
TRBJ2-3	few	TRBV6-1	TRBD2	TGTGCCGGCGCGCTAGCGGGAGAAACAGATACGCAGTATTTT	CAGALAGETDTQYF
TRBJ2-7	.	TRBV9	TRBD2	TGTGCCAGCAGCGTAACCCCTAGCGGGGTCTACGAGCAGTACTTC	CASSVTPSGVYEQYF
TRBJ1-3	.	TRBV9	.	TGTGCCAGCAGTGTCAACCCGCGGGGGCCTAGCTCTGGAAACACCATATATTTT	CASSVNPRGPSSGNTIYF
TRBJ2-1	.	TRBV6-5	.	TGTGCCAGCAGCCCCGGGACCTCCTGGGATGAGCAGTTCTTC	CASSPGTSWDEQFF
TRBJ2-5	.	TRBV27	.	TGTGCCAGCAGTTTATCAGGGACCCCGGTAGAGACCCAGTACTTC	CASSLSGTPVETQYF
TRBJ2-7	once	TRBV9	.	TGTGCCAGCAGCCCCCAGGGGGGCACCTACGAGCAGTACTTC	CASSPQGGTYEQYF
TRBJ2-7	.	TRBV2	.	TGTGCCAGCACTAAAACAGGGAAAGAGCAGTACTTC	CASTKTGKEQYF
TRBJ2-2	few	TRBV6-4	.	TGTGCCAGCAGTGACTCCTCGGGGAACACCGGGGAGCTGTTTTTT	CASSDSSGNTGELFF
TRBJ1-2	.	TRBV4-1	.	TGCGCCAGCAGCCAAGTAGGGGGGGTTGGCTACACCTTC	CASSQVGGVGYTF
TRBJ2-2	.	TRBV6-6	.	TGTGCCAGCAGTTACGGGGGGACAGCCACCGGGGAGCTGTTTTTT	CASSYGGTATGELFF
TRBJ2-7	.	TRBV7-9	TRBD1	TGTGCCAGCAGCTTATCCGGGACAGGGAGATACGAGCAGTACTTC	CASSLSGTGRYEQYF
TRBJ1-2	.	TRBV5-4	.	TGTGCCAGCAGGGGGTATCGGGGCTACACCTTC	CASRGYRGYTF
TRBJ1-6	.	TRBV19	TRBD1	TGTGCCAGTAGTGAGGGACAGCGCTCCTATAATTCACCCCTCCACTTT	CASSEGQRSYNSPLHF
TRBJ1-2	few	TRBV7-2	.	TGTGCCAGCAGCGGGGTGGCGCCAACCCTCTCGTATGGCTACACCTTC	CASSGVAPTLSYGYTF
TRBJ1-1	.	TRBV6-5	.	TGTGCCAGCAGTTACTCAGCGGGGAACACTGAAGCTTTCTTT	CASSYSAGNTEAFF